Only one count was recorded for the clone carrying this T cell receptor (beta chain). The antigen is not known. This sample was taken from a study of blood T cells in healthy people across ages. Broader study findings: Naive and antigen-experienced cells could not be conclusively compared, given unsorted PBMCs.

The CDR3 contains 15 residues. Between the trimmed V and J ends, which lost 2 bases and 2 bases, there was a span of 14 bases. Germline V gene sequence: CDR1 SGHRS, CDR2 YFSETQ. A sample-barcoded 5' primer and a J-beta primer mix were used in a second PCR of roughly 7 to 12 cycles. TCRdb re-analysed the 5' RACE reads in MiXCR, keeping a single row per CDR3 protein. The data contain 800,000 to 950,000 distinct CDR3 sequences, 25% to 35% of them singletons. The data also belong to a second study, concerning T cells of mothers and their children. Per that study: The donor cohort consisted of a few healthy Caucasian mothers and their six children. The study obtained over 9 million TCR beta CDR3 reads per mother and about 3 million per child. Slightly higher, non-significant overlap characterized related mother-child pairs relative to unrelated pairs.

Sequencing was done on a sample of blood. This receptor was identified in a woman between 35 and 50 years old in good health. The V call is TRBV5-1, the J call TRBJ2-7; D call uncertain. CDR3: CASSFSVADTYEQYF. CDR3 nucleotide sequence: TGCGCCAGCAGCTTCAGTGTTGCGGATACCTACGAGCAGTACTTC.